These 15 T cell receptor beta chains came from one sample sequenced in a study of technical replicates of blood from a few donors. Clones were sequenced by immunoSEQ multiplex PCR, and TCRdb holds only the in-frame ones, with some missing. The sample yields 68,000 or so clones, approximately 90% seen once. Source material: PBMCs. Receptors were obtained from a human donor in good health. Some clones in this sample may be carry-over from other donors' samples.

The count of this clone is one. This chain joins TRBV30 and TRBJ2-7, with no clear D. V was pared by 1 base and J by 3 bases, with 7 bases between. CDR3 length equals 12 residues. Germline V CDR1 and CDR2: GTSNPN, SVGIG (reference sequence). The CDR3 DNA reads TGTGCCTGGAGTGGTCCGGGCTACGAGCAGTACTTC. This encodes CAWSGPGYEQYF.

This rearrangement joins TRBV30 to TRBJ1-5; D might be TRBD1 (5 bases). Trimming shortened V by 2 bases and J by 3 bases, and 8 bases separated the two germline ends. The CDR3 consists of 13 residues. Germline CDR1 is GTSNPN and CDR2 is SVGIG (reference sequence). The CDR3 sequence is CAWSPDNNQPQHF. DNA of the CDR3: TGTGCCTGGAGTCCGGACAACAATCAGCCCCAGCATTTT.

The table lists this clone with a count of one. The CDR3 DNA follows: TGTGCCATCAGTGGGACAGGGGAAGAAGAGACCCAGTACTTC. Translation gives CAISGTGEEETQYF. The V gene is TRBV10-3, the J gene TRBJ2-5; TRBD1 agrees at 9 bases. With 4 bases clipped from V and 3 bases from J, the junction kept 3 bases outside the gene matches. The CDR3 sequence is 14 residues long. Germline loops: CDR1 ENHRY, CDR2 SYGVKD.

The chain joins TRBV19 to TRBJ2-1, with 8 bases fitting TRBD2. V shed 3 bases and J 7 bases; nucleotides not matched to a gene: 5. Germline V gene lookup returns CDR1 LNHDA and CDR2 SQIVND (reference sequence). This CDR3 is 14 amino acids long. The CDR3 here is CASSINGGGNEQFF. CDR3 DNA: TGTGCCAGTAGTATCAACGGGGGGGGTAATGAGCAGTTCTTC.

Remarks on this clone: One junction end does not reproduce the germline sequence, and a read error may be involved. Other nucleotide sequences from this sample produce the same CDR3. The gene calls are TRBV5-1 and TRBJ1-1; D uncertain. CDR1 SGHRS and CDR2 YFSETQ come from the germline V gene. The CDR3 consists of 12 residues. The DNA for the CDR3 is TGCGCCAGTAGCTTGTCGGACACTGAAGCTTTCTTT. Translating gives CASSLSDTEAFF.

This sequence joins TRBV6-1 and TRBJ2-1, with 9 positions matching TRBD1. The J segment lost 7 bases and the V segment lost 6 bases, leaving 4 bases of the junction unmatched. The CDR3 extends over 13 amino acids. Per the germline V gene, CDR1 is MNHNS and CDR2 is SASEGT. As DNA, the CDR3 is TGTGCCAGCAGATGGGACAGGGCAAATGAGCAGTTCTTC. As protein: CASRWDRANEQFF.

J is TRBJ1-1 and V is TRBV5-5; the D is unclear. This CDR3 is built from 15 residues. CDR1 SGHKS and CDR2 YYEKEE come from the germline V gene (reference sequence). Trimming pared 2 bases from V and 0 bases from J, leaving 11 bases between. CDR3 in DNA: TGTGCCAGCAGCTTCAGAGGCCCCATGAACACTGAAGCTTTCTTT. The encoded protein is CASSFRGPMNTEAFF.

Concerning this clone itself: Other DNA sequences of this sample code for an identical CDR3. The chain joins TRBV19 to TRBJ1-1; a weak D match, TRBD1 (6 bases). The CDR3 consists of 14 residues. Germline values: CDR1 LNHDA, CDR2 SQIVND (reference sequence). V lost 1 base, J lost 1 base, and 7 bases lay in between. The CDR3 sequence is CASSIGGQNTEAFF. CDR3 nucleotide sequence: TGTGCCAGTAGTATAGGGGGACAGAACACTGAAGCTTTCTTT.

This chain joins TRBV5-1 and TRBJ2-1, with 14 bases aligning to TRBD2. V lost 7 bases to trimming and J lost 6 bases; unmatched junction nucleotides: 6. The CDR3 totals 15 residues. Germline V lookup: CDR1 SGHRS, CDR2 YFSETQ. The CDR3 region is CASSGLAGVINEQFF. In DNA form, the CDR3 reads TGCGCCAGCTCGGGACTAGCGGGAGTGATCAATGAGCAGTTCTTC. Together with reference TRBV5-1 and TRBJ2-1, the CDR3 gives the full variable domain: KAGVTQTPRYLIKTRGQQVTLSCSPISGHRSVSWYQQTPGQGLQFLFEYFSETQRNKGNFPGRFSGRQFSNSRSEMNVSTLELGDSALYLCASSGLAGVINEQFFGPGTRLTVL.

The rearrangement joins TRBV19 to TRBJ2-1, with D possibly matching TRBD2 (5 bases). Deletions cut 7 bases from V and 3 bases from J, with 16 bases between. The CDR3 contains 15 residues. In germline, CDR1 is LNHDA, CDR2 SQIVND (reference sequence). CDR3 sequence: CASTRAPSGYNEQFF. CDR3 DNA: TGTGCCAGTACAAGGGCCCCAAGCGGCTACAATGAGCAGTTCTTC.

DNA of the CDR3: TGTGCCAGCAGCCCGGCGGGGATATACAATGAGCAGTTCTTC. This encodes CASSPAGIYNEQFF. The rearrangement links TRBV4-2 to TRBJ2-1; maybe TRBD2 (6 bases). CDR1 is LGHNA and CDR2 is YNFKEQ in the germline V gene. Trimming pared 4 bases from V and 4 bases from J, leaving 11 bases between. This CDR3 comprises 14 residues.

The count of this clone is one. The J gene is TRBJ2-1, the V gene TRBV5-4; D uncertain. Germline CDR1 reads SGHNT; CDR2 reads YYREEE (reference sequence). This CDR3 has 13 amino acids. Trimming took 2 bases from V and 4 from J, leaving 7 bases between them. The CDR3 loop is CASSFTSYNEQFF. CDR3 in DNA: TGTGCCAGCAGCTTCACATCGTACAATGAGCAGTTCTTC.

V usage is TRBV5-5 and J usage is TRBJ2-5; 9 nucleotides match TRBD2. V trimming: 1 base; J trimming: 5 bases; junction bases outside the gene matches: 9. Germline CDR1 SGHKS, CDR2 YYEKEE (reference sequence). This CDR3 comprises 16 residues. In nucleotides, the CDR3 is TGTGCCAGCAGCTTGATTAGCGGGAGCCCCAGGGAGACCCAGTACTTC. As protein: CASSLISGSPRETQYF.

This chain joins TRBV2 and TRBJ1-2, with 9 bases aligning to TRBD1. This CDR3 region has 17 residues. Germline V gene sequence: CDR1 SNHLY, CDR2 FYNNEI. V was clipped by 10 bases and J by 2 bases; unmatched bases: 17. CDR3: CAILQGAQSGANYGYTF. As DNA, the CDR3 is TGTGCCATACTACAGGGGGCGCAGAGTGGGGCCAACTATGGCTACACCTTC.

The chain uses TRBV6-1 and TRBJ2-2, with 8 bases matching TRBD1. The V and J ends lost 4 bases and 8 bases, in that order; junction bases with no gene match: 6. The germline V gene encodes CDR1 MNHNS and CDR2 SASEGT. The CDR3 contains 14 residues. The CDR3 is CASSAGQGTGELFF. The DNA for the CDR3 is TGTGCCAGCAGTGCAGGACAGGGTACAGGGGAGCTGTTTTTT.